The clone carrying this T cell receptor (beta chain) occurred once. The table came from immunoSEQ multiplex PCR; TCRdb's copy has only in-frame clones and leaves some out. The sample lists 33,000 or so clones, over 90% occurring once. The ends were cut back, 7 bases at V and 5 bases at J, with 18 bases in the middle. The germline gives CDR1 SGHRS, CDR2 YFSETQ. There are 14 residues in the CDR3. This specimen comes from a study of T cell changes during pregnancy in multiple sclerosis. The specimen was CD4+ T cells from peripheral blood mononuclear cells, collected in the third trimester of pregnancy. The chain recombines TRBV5-1 with TRBJ1-2; perhaps TRBD1 as D (5 bases). This TCR was sampled from a female donor in good health, enrolled as a control in a pregnancy study. CDR3 region: CASRAQGAGYGYTF. The CDR3 DNA sequence: TGCGCCAGCCGCGCCCAGGGCGCTGGGTATGGCTACACCTTC.